These T cell receptor beta chains were read from a single sample in a study of cytomegalovirus exposure and HLA in healthy donors. Produced via immunoSEQ multiplex PCR; TCRdb's table is partial and in-frame only. The table has 95,000 to 110,000 clones, approximately 79% seen once; the top ten hold 12% to 15%. The sample consisted of PBMCs. The receptors were gathered from a woman between 40 and 50 years old in good health and CMV-seropositive. Both conserved end residues are part of each CDR3. Each record gives: D gene, J gene, clone size, V gene, CDR3 DNA, CDR3 protein. The D gene is left open where the match is weak. Size tells how often a clone was seen (once, few, many) or the class of an expanded clone, and some rows leave it out.

TRBD1	TRBJ1-2	few	TRBV19	TGTGCCAGTAGTATTGGACAGGGGGTTGGCTATGGCTACACCTTC	CASSIGQGVGYGYTF
.	TRBJ1-5	.	TRBV10-3	TGTGCCATCAGTGAGTCCCGTCAGGGCAATCAGCCCCAGCATTTT	CAISESRQGNQPQHF
TRBD2	TRBJ2-1	.	TRBV19	TGTGCCAGTAGTCCTGGGACTAGCATTATCAATGAGCAGTTCTTC	CASSPGTSIINEQFF
TRBD1	TRBJ1-2	.	TRBV27	TGTGCCAGCAGTTTACATAAGGGACAGGGGACCTGGGGCTACACCTTC	CASSLHKGQGTWGYTF
.	TRBJ1-3	.	TRBV5-1	TGCGCCAGCAGCTATGAAACAGGGAACTCTGGAAACACCATATATTTT	CASSYETGNSGNTIYF
TRBD2	TRBJ2-7	.	TRBV7-2	TGTGCCAGCAGCCACTCTAGCGGGGGGCCCTACGAGCAGTACTTC	CASSHSSGGPYEQYF
TRBD1	TRBJ1-1	.	TRBV6-1	TGTGCCAGCAGTGGGGGACAGGTCGAGGTAAGGGGAGCTTTCTTT	CASSGGQVEVRGAFF
TRBD1	TRBJ1-2	few	TRBV9	TGTGCCAGCAGCGAGACAGGGACGGGCTATGGCTACACCTTC	CASSETGTGYGYTF
.	TRBJ2-7	.	TRBV6-6	TGTGCCAGCAGCTTAGAGGGCAGTCGTTACGAGCAGTACTTC	CASSLEGSRYEQYF
TRBD1	TRBJ2-1	.	TRBV7-9	TGTGCCAGCAGCTTAGTTCTGCAAACAGGGGGCAATGAGCAGTTCTTC	CASSLVLQTGGNEQFF
.	TRBJ2-2	.	TRBV27	TGTGCCAGCAGTTTTTCGACAGCGAACACCGGGGAGCTGTTTTTT	CASSFSTANTGELFF
TRBD1	TRBJ2-7	.	TRBV2	TGTGCCAGCAGTACCGGGACAGCTAGCGAGCAGTACTTC	CASSTGTASEQYF
.	TRBJ1-6	.	TRBV27	TGTGCCAGCAGCCGGAAGGGGGATTCACCCCTCCACTTT	CASSRKGDSPLHF
TRBD1	TRBJ2-6	.	TRBV19	TGTGCCAGTAGTACCTACAGGGGGACTGGGGCCAACGTCCTGACTTTC	CASSTYRGTGANVLTF
.	TRBJ2-1	.	TRBV11-2	TGTGCCAGCAGCTCCGCCACGGGGAATGAGCAGTTCTTC	CASSSATGNEQFF
TRBD1	TRBJ1-2	.	TRBV5-1	TGCGCCAGCAGCAAGGGACAGGGCCCCTACTATGGCTACACCTTC	CASSKGQGPYYGYTF
.	TRBJ1-2	once	TRBV4-1	TGCGCCAGCAGCCAAGGACCTAGCGGCAACTATGGCTACACCTTC	CASSQGPSGNYGYTF
.	TRBJ1-2	.	TRBV4-1	TGCGCCAGCAGCCCTCAGGCCATTTTGGACTATGGCTACACCTTC	CASSPQAILDYGYTF
TRBD1	TRBJ1-3	.	TRBV6-1	TGTGCCAGCAGCCCTACAGGGGGCAGAGGAAACACCATATATTTT	CASSPTGGRGNTIYF
.	TRBJ1-6	.	TRBV5-1	TGCGCCAGCAGCTCTACCGGGACCTATAATTCACCCCTCCACTTT	CASSSTGTYNSPLHF
TRBD2	TRBJ2-4	.	TRBV4-3	TGCGCCAGCAGCCCCGGGGGGGGTTTAGCCAAAAACATTCAGTACTTC	CASSPGGGLAKNIQYF
TRBD1	TRBJ2-3	.	TRBV5-8	TGTGCCAGCAGCTCTGGACAGGGCACAGATACGCAGTATTTT	CASSSGQGTDTQYF